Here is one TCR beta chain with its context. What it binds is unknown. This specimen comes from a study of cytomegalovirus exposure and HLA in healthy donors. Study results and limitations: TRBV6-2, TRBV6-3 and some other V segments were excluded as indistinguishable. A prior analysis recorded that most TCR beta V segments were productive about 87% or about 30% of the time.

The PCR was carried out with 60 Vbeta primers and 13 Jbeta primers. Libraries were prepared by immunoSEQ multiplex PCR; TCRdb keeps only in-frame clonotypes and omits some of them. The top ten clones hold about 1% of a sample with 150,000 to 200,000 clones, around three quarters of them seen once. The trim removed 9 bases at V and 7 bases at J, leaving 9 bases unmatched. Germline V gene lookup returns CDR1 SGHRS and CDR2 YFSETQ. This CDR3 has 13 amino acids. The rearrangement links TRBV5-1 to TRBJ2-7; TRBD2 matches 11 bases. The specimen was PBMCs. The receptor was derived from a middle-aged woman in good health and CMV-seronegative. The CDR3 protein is CATKLAGEPEQYF. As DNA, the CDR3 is TGCGCCACAAAACTAGCGGGAGAACCGGAGCAGTACTTC. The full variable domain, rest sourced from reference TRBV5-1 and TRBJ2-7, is KAGVTQTPRYLIKTRGQQVTLSCSPISGHRSVSWYQQTPGQGLQFLFEYFSETQRNKGNFPGRFSGRQFSNSRSEMNVSTLELGDSALYLCATKLAGEPEQYFGPGTRLTVT.